A single sample is the source of the 29 T cell receptor beta chains below, sequenced in a study of OX40 agonist ivuxolimab in advanced cancers. Libraries came from the immunoSEQ multiplex PCR assay. TCRdb's version of the immuneACCESS table is confined to in-frame rearrangements and falls short of the full clone set. An unresolved V gene accounts for under half of the shortfall where checked; the remainder is of unknown origin. The sample contains about 48,000 clones, 85% to 95% of them found a single time. The leading ten clones occupy roughly 6.3% of the sample. The sample was CD4+ or CD8+ T cells sorted from blood, taken in a trial of the OX40 agonist ivuxolimab. The source of these receptors is an adult with an advanced solid tumor such as melanoma, head and neck, liver or kidney cancer.

V usage is TRBV10-1 and J usage is TRBJ1-1; D unclear. This CDR3 spans 13 amino acids. Trimming removed 0 bases from V and 7 bases from J, with 9 bases in between. The germline V gene encodes CDR1 WNHNN and CDR2 SYGVQD (reference sequence). In nucleotides, the CDR3 is TGCGCCAGCAGTGAGTCCCGGAACCTTGAAGCTTTCTTT. It specifies CASSESRNLEAFF.

The V gene is TRBV5-5, the J gene TRBJ2-1, with D possibly matching TRBD2 (6 bases). Looked up from germline, CDR1 is SGHKS and CDR2 is YYEKEE (reference sequence). Trimming pared 9 bases from V and 10 bases from J, leaving 17 bases between. The CDR3 loop spans 12 amino acids. The CDR3 protein is CATGEGLKEQFF. The DNA for the CDR3 is TGTGCCACGGGAGAGGGGCTGAAGGAGCAGTTCTTC. Variable domain in full (rest from reference TRBV5-5 and TRBJ2-1): DAGVTQSPTHLIKTRGQQVTLRCSPISGHKSVSWYQQVLGQGPQFIFQYYEKEERGRGNFPDRFSARQFPNYSSELNVNALLLGDSALYLCATGEGLKEQFFGPGTRLTVL.

This sequence joins TRBV27 and TRBJ1-2; D perhaps matches TRBD1 (5 bases). CDR3 length: 18 residues. Deletions cut 0 bases from V and 8 bases from J, with 25 bases between. Germline V gene sequence: CDR1 MNHEY, CDR2 SMNVEV (reference sequence). For the CDR3, the DNA is TGTGCCAGCAGTTTATCCCGGGACGGCCATGCTCGGGCAGGGGGCTACACCTTC. It translates to CASSLSRDGHARAGGYTF.

The chain uses TRBV7-6 and TRBJ2-1, with D possibly matching TRBD2 (6 bases). CDR1 SGHVS and CDR2 FNYEAQ come from the germline V gene. CDR3 length: 15 residues. Trimming left V 4 bases short and J 3 bases short, with 13 bases between. CDR3 DNA: TGTGCCAGCAGCTACCAGTCTAGCGACTACAATGAGCAGTTCTTC. Translation: CASSYQSSDYNEQFF.

The chain combines TRBV4-1 with TRBJ1-2; no reliable D call. The CDR3 totals 16 residues. V was pared by 0 bases and J by 4 bases, with 15 bases between. Germline V gene lookup returns CDR1 MGHRA and CDR2 YSYEKL. The DNA of the CDR3 is TGCGCCAGCAGCCAAGAAAGGGTAGGGCCCTCCTATGGCTACACCTTC. It specifies CASSQERVGPSYGYTF.

J is TRBJ2-3 and V is TRBV27, with 8 bases aligning to TRBD1. This CDR3 contains 14 residues. CDR1 and CDR2 from the germline V gene are MNHEY and SMNVEV (reference sequence). Trimming at V came to 4 bases and at J to 5 bases, leaving 5 bases not matched to a gene. CDR3 in DNA: TGTGCCAGCAGTTCCTCCGACAGGGGAGATACGCAGTATTTT. Translated: CASSSSDRGDTQYF.

The rearrangement joins TRBV19 to TRBJ2-1; 7 nucleotides match TRBD2. The V gene's germline CDR1 is LNHDA and CDR2 SQIVND (reference sequence). J lost 3 bases, V lost 5 bases, and 1 base had no gene match. The CDR3 is 13 residues long. CDR3 sequence (DNA): TGTGCCAGTAGTTGGGGGGGCTACAATGAGCAGTTCTTC. This translates into CASSWGGYNEQFF.

Only one count was recorded for this clone. The CDR3 spells CASRAASGYHYEQYF. CDR3 sequence (DNA): TGTGCCAGCCGCGCCGCTAGCGGGTACCACTACGAGCAGTACTTC. The chain combines TRBV27 with TRBJ2-7; 8 positions agree with TRBD2. The CDR3 extends over 15 amino acids. With V trimmed by 8 bases and J by 3 bases, 12 bases remained unmatched. Germline CDR1 reads MNHEY; CDR2 reads SMNVEV (reference sequence).

The rearrangement joins TRBV10-2 to TRBJ2-7; D is unclear. CDR3 length: 20 residues. Trimming cost V 2 bases and J 4 bases, with 30 bases left between them. The germline V gene encodes CDR1 WSHSY and CDR2 SAAADI. The DNA for the CDR3 is TGCGCCAGCAGTGAGACGATCCGGACCCCTCCTTTTAGCTCCGGTTACGAGCAGTACTTC. Its translation is CASSETIRTPPFSSGYEQYF.

The chain joins TRBV10-3 to TRBJ1-2, with 7 bases fitting TRBD1. The ends lost 1 base at V and 6 bases at J; junction bases unmatched: 11. From germline, CDR1 is ENHRY and CDR2 SYGVKD. There are 16 residues in the CDR3. The CDR3 nucleotides read TGTGCCATCAGTGAGTACTACCCGACAGGGTTGGATGGCTACACCTTC. The encoded protein is CAISEYYPTGLDGYTF.

The chain recombines TRBV27 with TRBJ2-7; 8 bases are a match to TRBD1. Germline lookup yields CDR1 MNHEY and CDR2 SMNVEV (reference sequence). The CDR3 length is 14 residues. Germline trimming cut 4 bases from V and 3 bases from J; bases unmatched to any gene: 5. This CDR3 reads CASSSTGTGYEQYF. Here the CDR3 DNA reads TGTGCCAGCAGTTCGACCGGGACAGGCTACGAGCAGTACTTC.

V gene TRBV11-2 combines with J gene TRBJ2-7, with D maybe TRBD2 (5 bases). With 1 base removed from V and 4 bases from J, the gap between germline ends came to 8 bases. The CDR3 contains 13 residues. CDR1 and CDR2 from the germline V gene are SGHAT and FQNNGV. The chain's CDR3 is CASSLAPGYEQYV. CDR3 in DNA: TGTGCCAGCAGCTTAGCGCCGGGGTACGAGCAGTACGTC.

This sequence joins TRBV10-2 and TRBJ1-1, with 10 positions matching TRBD1. CDR1 WSHSY and CDR2 SAAADI come from the germline V gene. The CDR3 length is 14 residues. Losses at the gene ends were 6 bases for V and 2 bases for J; bases not matched to a gene: 3. The CDR3 loop reads CASSGTGANTEAFF. CDR3 nucleotides: TGCGCCAGCAGCGGGACAGGGGCAAACACTGAAGCTTTCTTT.

This sequence joins TRBV10-2 and TRBJ2-7, with D perhaps TRBD2 (6 bases). The CDR3 loop spans 12 amino acids. Trimming took 0 bases from V and 12 from J, leaving 12 bases between them. Germline CDR1 and CDR2: WSHSY and SAAADI. CDR3 in amino acids: CASSESEGFRYV. Written as DNA, the CDR3 is TGCGCCAGCAGTGAGTCGGAGGGTTTTCGGTACGTC.

By share of the sample, this clone is medium-sized. The gene calls are TRBV15 and TRBJ1-4; D ambiguous. Trimming took off 0 bases at V and 4 bases at J, with 9 bases between the two ends. The V gene's germline CDR1 is LNHNV and CDR2 YYDKDF (reference sequence). This CDR3 has 15 amino acids. The CDR3 is CATSRESRSNEKLFF. The CDR3 coding sequence is TGTGCCACCAGCAGAGAAAGCCGGAGTAATGAAAAACTGTTTTTT. Filled out from reference TRBV15 and TRBJ1-4, the complete variable domain reads DAMVIQNPRYQVTQFGKPVTLSCSQTLNHNVMYWYQQKSSQAPKLLFHYYDKDFNNEADTPDNFQSRRPNTSFCFLDIRSPGLGDTAMYLCATSRESRSNEKLFFGSGTQLSVL.

The chain couples TRBV13 to TRBJ1-1; perhaps TRBD1 as D (5 bases). Germline CDR1 reads PRHDT; CDR2 reads FYEKMQ (reference sequence). V lost 3 bases to trimming and J lost 4 bases, with 12 bases between them. This CDR3 is 14 amino acids long. The CDR3 protein is CASSLRETATEAFF. The CDR3 coding sequence is TGTGCCAGCAGCTTGCGTGAGACAGCCACTGAAGCTTTCTTT. Looking up the rest from reference TRBV13 and TRBJ1-1 gives the full variable domain: AAGVIQSPRHLIKEKRETATLKCYPIPRHDTVYWYQQGPGQDPQFLISFYEKMQSDKGSIPDRFSAQQFSDYHSELNMSSLELGDSALYFCASSLRETATEAFFGQGTRLTVV.

The V call is TRBV2, the J call TRBJ1-2, with D perhaps matching TRBD1 (5 bases). CDR1 is SNHLY and CDR2 is FYNNEI in the germline V gene. This CDR3 has 16 residues. The germline V and J ends were trimmed by 3 bases and 8 bases, with 22 bases remaining between them. The CDR3 is CASSESLQVLKGGYTF. The CDR3 nucleotides read TGTGCCAGCAGTGAGTCCTTACAGGTCCTCAAGGGCGGCTACACCTTC. Full variable domain (remainder filled in from reference TRBV2 and TRBJ1-2): EPEVTQTPSHQVTQMGQEVILRCVPISNHLYFYWYRQILGQKVEFLVSFYNNEISEKSEIFDDQFSVERPDGSNFTLKIRSTKLEDSAMYFCASSESLQVLKGGYTFGSGTRLTVV.

The chain is built from TRBV5-6 and TRBJ2-4, with TRBD1 as a possible D gene (6 bases). Germline V gene data show CDR1 as SGHDT and CDR2 as YYEEEE. This CDR3 has 14 residues. V shed 4 bases and J shed 9 bases, with 17 bases lying between them. The CDR3 protein is CASSPTRGGGIQYF. The CDR3 DNA reads TGTGCCAGCAGCCCTACCAGGGGCGGTGGCATTCAGTACTTC.

The chain uses TRBV28 and TRBJ1-1; D remains ambiguous. V was cut by 3 bases and J by 2 bases, with 4 bases left in between. Germline V lookup: CDR1 MDHEN, CDR2 SYDVKM. The CDR3 runs 12 residues. The CDR3 sequence: CASSFYNTEAFF. In DNA form, the CDR3 reads TGTGCCAGCAGTTTTTATAACACTGAAGCTTTCTTT.

CDR3 region: CASIPWGHYYGYTF. Written as DNA, the CDR3 is TGTGCCAGCATCCCGTGGGGGCACTACTATGGCTACACCTTC. The V gene is TRBV5-6, the J gene TRBJ1-2, with D possibly being TRBD1 (6 bases). V was clipped by 6 bases and J by 3 bases, with 15 bases between them. This CDR3 is built from 14 residues. CDR1 and CDR2 (germline): SGHDT, YYEEEE.

V gene TRBV2 combines with J gene TRBJ2-7; weak D call: TRBD1 (6 bases). The CDR3 covers 14 residues. Germline V lookup: CDR1 SNHLY, CDR2 FYNNEI. The ends were cut back, 3 bases at V and 0 bases at J, with 9 bases in the middle. CDR3 loop: CASSEMTGSYEQYF. CDR3 nucleotides: TGTGCCAGCAGTGAGATGACAGGCTCCTACGAGCAGTACTTC. Supplemented by reference TRBV2 and TRBJ2-7, the full variable domain reads EPEVTQTPSHQVTQMGQEVILRCVPISNHLYFYWYRQILGQKVEFLVSFYNNEISEKSEIFDDQFSVERPDGSNFTLKIRSTKLEDSAMYFCASSEMTGSYEQYFGPGTRLTVT.

V gene TRBV11-2 combines with J gene TRBJ1-5; the D is unclear. Deletions cut 0 bases from V and 7 bases from J, with 7 bases between. Germline CDR1 reads SGHAT; CDR2 reads FQNNGV. This CDR3 comprises 13 residues. CDR3 coding DNA: TGTGCCAGCAGCTTAGATTTAGGCCAGCCCCAGCATTTT. Encoded protein: CASSLDLGQPQHF.

This chain joins TRBV30 and TRBJ1-1; no definite D call. There are 12 residues in the CDR3. V was cut by 2 bases and J by 0 bases, with 4 bases left in between. CDR1 GTSNPN and CDR2 SVGIG come from the germline V gene (reference sequence). The CDR3 coding sequence is TGTGCCTGGAGTTCACTGAACACTGAAGCTTTCTTT. This encodes CAWSSLNTEAFF.

The V and J genes are TRBV27 and TRBJ2-5; 8 bases align to TRBD1. V was pared by 1 base and J by 3 bases, with 7 bases of the junction left unmatched. The CDR3 extends over 16 amino acids. Germline V gene sequence: CDR1 MNHEY, CDR2 SMNVEV (reference sequence). The CDR3 loop is CASSLFGRGRKETQYF. CDR3 in DNA: TGTGCCAGCAGTTTATTTGGCAGGGGGCGTAAAGAGACCCAGTACTTC.

The rearrangement uses TRBV29-1 and TRBJ1-2, with D possibly being TRBD1 (5 bases). Germline V gene sequence: CDR1 SQVTM, CDR2 ANQGSEA. V was clipped by 1 base and J by 4 bases, with 13 bases between them. The CDR3 runs to 14 residues. DNA for the CDR3: TGCAGCGTTGAAGGGTGGGGACCTCCCTATGGCTACACCTTC. It translates to CSVEGWGPPYGYTF.

Regarding this clone: One end of the junction fails to match germline, which may point to a read error. The chain combines TRBV2 with TRBJ2-3; 8 nucleotides match TRBD1. Germline lookup yields CDR1 SNHLY and CDR2 FYNNEI. There are 15 residues in the CDR3. CDR3 sequence reads: CATSFGTGGTDTQYF. In nucleotides, the CDR3 is TGTGCCACCAGTTTTGGGACAGGCGGCACAGATACGCAGTATTTT.

J is TRBJ1-4 and V is TRBV6-4, with TRBD1 matching 7 bases. This CDR3 is 15 amino acids long. With V trimmed by 5 bases and J by 1 base, 4 bases remained unmatched. The V gene's germline CDR1 is MRHNA and CDR2 SNTAGT. CDR3 DNA sequence: TGTGCCAGCAGTCAAGGGGGCGGAACTAATGAAAAACTGTTTTTT. Encoded protein: CASSQGGGTNEKLFF.

The chain couples TRBV18 to TRBJ1-2; 7 nucleotides match TRBD1. CDR1 is KGHSH and CDR2 is LQKENI in the germline V gene. Trimming at V came to 6 bases and at J to 3 bases, leaving 13 bases not matched to a gene. The CDR3 is made up of 16 amino acids. The CDR3 sequence: CASSPNAGTEDYGYTF. The CDR3 nucleotides read TGTGCCAGCTCCCCGAACGCCGGGACAGAAGACTATGGCTACACCTTC.

The V call is TRBV27, the J call TRBJ2-3, with 7 bases that match TRBD1. This CDR3 has 16 amino acids. With V trimmed by 6 bases and J by 6 bases, 15 bases remained unmatched. From germline, CDR1 is MNHEY and CDR2 SMNVEV (reference sequence). CDR3 coding DNA: TGTGCCAGCAGCTTACAGGGGCCCTCGGTGATGGATACGCAGTATTTT. It translates to CASSLQGPSVMDTQYF.